Sequencing of this TCR beta chain was carried out in a study of blood T cell repertoires in COVID-19. Study information: The United States, Italy and Spain supplied acute and convalescent COVID-19 samples. From T cells, B-cell-depleted T cells, or PBMCs came the material, which was cDNA or gDNA.

Authors' data handling: Reference gene primer amplification gave estimated nucleated cell counts. The repertoire was sequenced with immunoSEQ multiplex PCR; TCRdb's copy has only in-frame clones and lacks some. That table is the source of V, J and clone size, and D and trimming were worked out from the DNA. The sample contains 100,000 to 150,000 clones, 77% of which appear only once. The trim removed 2 bases at V and 2 bases at J, leaving 7 bases unmatched. In germline, CDR1 is GTSNPN, CDR2 SVGIG (reference sequence). There are 15 residues in the CDR3. Sequenced input: peripheral blood. The chain links TRBV30 to TRBJ1-1; TRBD1 agrees at 8 bases. The TCR sequence derives from a human donor in a cohort sampled during active COVID-19. In DNA form, the CDR3 reads TGTGCCTGGAGTAAACCGGACAGGGTCAACACTGAAGCTTTCTTT. This gives the protein CAWSKPDRVNTEAFF. The full variable domain, its missing parts supplied by reference TRBV30 and TRBJ1-1, is SQTIHQWPATLVQPVGSPLSLECTVEGTSNPNLYWYRQAAGRGLQLLFYSVGIGQISSEVPQNLSASRPQDRQFILSSKKLLLSDSGFYLCAWSKPDRVNTEAFFGQGTRLTVV.